This T cell receptor beta chain stems from a study of blood T cell repertoires in COVID-19. Study-level background: Some COVID-19 samples were acute and others convalescent; all came from the United States, Italy and Spain. Sample material is recorded as cDNA or gDNA derived from T cells, B-cell-depleted T cells, or PBMCs.

The data were produced by immunoSEQ multiplex PCR, yet TCRdb's version contains in-frame clones alone and is incomplete. The sample carries some 180,000 clones, less than 90% recorded once. The germline V gene encodes CDR1 SGHDT and CDR2 YYEEEE. This CDR3 spans 15 amino acids. Trimming cost V 1 base and J 4 bases; bases outside gene matches: 5. Adults between roughly 18 and 90 years of age took part from some 25 US areas. Exposed enrollees encountered a COVID-19 case at some point within 2 weeks before study entry. The sample was PBMCs or T cells enriched from blood (not recorded which). This TCR was recovered from a woman younger than 45 who had been exposed to COVID-19. This chain connects TRBV5-6 to TRBJ1-1, with TRBD1 matching over 9 bases. CDR3 loop: CASSLTGTGSTEAFF. The CDR3 nucleotides are TGTGCCAGCAGCTTGACCGGGACAGGGAGCACTGAAGCTTTCTTT. Using reference TRBV5-6 and TRBJ1-1 for the parts outside the CDR3, the full variable domain is DAGVTQSPTHLIKTRGQQVTLRCSPKSGHDTVSWYQQALGQGPQFIFQYYEEEERQRGNFPDRFSGHQFPNYSSELNVNALLLGDSALYLCASSLTGTGSTEAFFGQGTRLTVV.